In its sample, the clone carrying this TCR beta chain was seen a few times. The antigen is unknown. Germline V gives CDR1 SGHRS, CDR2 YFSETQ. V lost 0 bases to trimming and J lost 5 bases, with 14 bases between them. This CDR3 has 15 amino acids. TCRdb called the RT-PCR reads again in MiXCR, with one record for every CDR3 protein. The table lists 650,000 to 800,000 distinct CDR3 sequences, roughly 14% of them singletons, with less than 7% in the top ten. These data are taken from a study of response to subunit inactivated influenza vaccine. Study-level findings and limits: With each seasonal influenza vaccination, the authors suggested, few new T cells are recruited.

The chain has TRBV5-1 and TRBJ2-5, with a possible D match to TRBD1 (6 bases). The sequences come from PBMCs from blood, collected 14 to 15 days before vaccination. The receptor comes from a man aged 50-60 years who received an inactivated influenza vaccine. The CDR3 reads CASSLAGQGSETQYF. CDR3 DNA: TGCGCCAGCAGCTTGGCCGGTCAGGGGTCGGAGACCCAGTACTTC.